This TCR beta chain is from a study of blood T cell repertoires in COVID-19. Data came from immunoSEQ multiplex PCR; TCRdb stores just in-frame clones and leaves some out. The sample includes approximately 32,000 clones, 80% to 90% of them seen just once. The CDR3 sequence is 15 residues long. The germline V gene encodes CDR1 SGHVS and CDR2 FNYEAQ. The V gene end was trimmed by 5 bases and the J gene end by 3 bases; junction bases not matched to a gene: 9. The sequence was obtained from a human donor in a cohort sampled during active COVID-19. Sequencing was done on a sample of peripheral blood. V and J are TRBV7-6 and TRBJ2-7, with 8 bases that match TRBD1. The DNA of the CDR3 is TGTGCCAGCAGCCCAGGGGGCTCTAGCCTCTACGAGCAGTACTTC. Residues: CASSPGGSSLYEQYF.